This passage covers 21 T cell receptor beta chains from one sample sequenced in a study of blood T cells in healthy people across ages. The use of a sample-barcoded 5' primer and a J-beta primer mix characterized a second PCR of roughly 6 to 11 cycles. Via MiXCR, TCRdb re-called the 5' RACE reads, giving one row per CDR3 protein. The sample lists hundreds of thousands of distinct CDR3 sequences, 58% occurring once. Material: blood. All receptors derive from a man aged 30-40 years in good health.

The chain carries TRBV6-2 or TRBV6-3 and TRBJ1-2, with TRBD1 as a possible D gene (6 bases). The CDR3 is made up of 13 amino acids. V shed 8 bases and J shed 0 bases, with 10 bases lying between them. Germline lookup yields CDR1 MNHEY and CDR2 SVGEGT. The CDR3 coding sequence is TGTGCCAGCCTATCAGGGGCTAACTATGGCTACACCTTC. Protein: CASLSGANYGYTF.

This sequence joins TRBV27 and TRBJ2-1, with 10 bases lining up with TRBD2. CDR1 is MNHEY and CDR2 is SMNVEV in the germline V gene (reference sequence). The length of the CDR3 is 18 residues. The V gene end was trimmed by 5 bases and the J gene end by 4 bases; junction bases not matched to a gene: 14. The CDR3 DNA reads as TGTGCCAGCAGTAGTACAGTCATAGCGGGAGGAGGGTACAATGAGCAGTTCTTC. It specifies CASSSTVIAGGGYNEQFF.

The chain couples TRBV5-1 to TRBJ2-3; D remains ambiguous. Trimming took 5 bases from V and 0 from J, leaving 10 bases between them. From germline, CDR1 is SGHRS and CDR2 YFSETQ. The CDR3 sequence is 14 residues long. Written as DNA, the CDR3 is TGCGCCAGCAGGCGCCAGTCGAGCACAGATACGCAGTATTTT. Residues: CASRRQSSTDTQYF.

This chain links TRBV4-2 with TRBJ2-3; tentative D call: TRBD2 (5 bases). The V end lost 1 base, the J end lost 4 bases, and 12 bases lay between the germline ends. Germline V gives CDR1 LGHNA, CDR2 YNFKEQ. This CDR3 spans 15 amino acids. In DNA, the CDR3 is TGTGCCAGCAGCCAAGTGGCTAGCCTTTCAGATACGCAGTATTTT. As protein: CASSQVASLSDTQYF.

The V gene is TRBV28, the J gene TRBJ1-2; TRBD1 agrees at 8 bases. Germline assignment: CDR1 MDHEN and CDR2 SYDVKM. The CDR3 length is 15 residues. With V trimmed by 8 bases and J by 7 bases, 15 bases remained unmatched. CDR3 bases: TGTGCCAGCTTACTTACCGGGACAGGATCAGGTGGCTACACCTTC. This gives the protein CASLLTGTGSGGYTF.

J is TRBJ1-2 and V is TRBV4-2; D gene uncertain. This CDR3 comprises 15 residues. CDR1 and CDR2 (germline): LGHNA, YNFKEQ. The ends were cut back, 0 bases at V and 5 bases at J, with 13 bases in the middle. The CDR3 spells CASSQDIQVAYGYTF. CDR3 sequence (DNA): TGTGCCAGCAGCCAAGATATCCAGGTGGCGTATGGCTACACCTTC.

This clonotype was seen only once. The chain uses TRBV24-1 and TRBJ2-1, with 11 bases matching TRBD1. Germline V gene sequence: CDR1 KGHDR, CDR2 SFDVKD. Losses at the gene ends were 3 bases for V and 9 bases for J; bases not matched to a gene: 6. The CDR3 consists of 15 residues. CDR3 protein: CATSDPGTGGGEQFF. The CDR3 DNA is TGTGCCACCAGTGATCCCGGGACAGGGGGTGGTGAGCAGTTCTTC.

There are a few counts of this clonotype. This chain connects TRBV3-1 to TRBJ2-7; D is possibly TRBD1 (6 bases). Trimming pared 5 bases from V and 3 bases from J, leaving 14 bases between. The CDR3 sequence is 14 residues long. The germline CDR1 and CDR2 sequences are LGHDT and YNNKEL (reference sequence). CDR3 loop: CASSTRGRFYEQYF. As DNA, the CDR3 is TGTGCCAGCAGCACCAGGGGAAGGTTCTACGAGCAGTACTTC.

V usage is TRBV6-1 and J usage is TRBJ2-2; no definite D call. CDR1 and CDR2 from the germline V gene are MNHNS and SASEGT. The CDR3 contains 14 residues. V lost 9 bases and J lost 2, with 13 bases in between. CDR3 residues: CASLAFSNTGELFF. In DNA form, the CDR3 reads TGTGCCAGTTTGGCCTTTAGCAACACCGGGGAGCTGTTTTTT.

This chain joins TRBV11-2 and TRBJ2-4, with no clear D. V was shortened by 8 bases and J by 2 bases, with 13 bases between the two germline ends. Germline values: CDR1 SGHAT, CDR2 FQNNGV. This CDR3 has 14 residues. The CDR3: CASSRVLTKNIQYF. The CDR3 DNA is TGTGCCAGCTCCCGCGTATTGACCAAAAACATTCAGTACTTC.

This chain joins TRBV5-1 and TRBJ2-5; tentatively, D is TRBD2 (6 bases). The end of the DNA is better explained by TRBJ2-7, so the J call may be wrong. CDR3 size: 13 residues. Germline-derived CDR1 and CDR2 are SGHRS and YFSETQ. The CDR3 DNA reads TGCGCCAGCAGCGCGACCGGGACTCGCGAGCAGTACTTC. Translated: CASSATGTREQYF.

The chain links TRBV7-2 to TRBJ2-5; unclear D gene. The CDR3 is made up of 13 amino acids. With 5 bases removed from V and 2 bases from J, the gap between germline ends came to 9 bases. CDR1 and CDR2 from the germline V gene are SGHTA and FQGNSA. CDR3 in DNA: TGTGCCAGCAGCGTAAGGGTTCAAGAGACCCAGTACTTC. This gives the protein CASSVRVQETQYF.

This chain links TRBV3-1 with TRBJ2-5; the D is unclear. CDR1 is LGHDT and CDR2 is YNNKEL in the germline V gene (reference sequence). The CDR3 runs to 12 residues. V was shortened by 3 bases and J by 5 bases, with 7 bases between the two germline ends. CDR3 sequence reads: CASSHEPETQYF. The CDR3 coding sequence is TGTGCCAGCAGCCACGAGCCGGAGACCCAGTACTTC.

This chain joins TRBV12-3 or TRBV12-4 and TRBJ2-1; D is undetermined. V shed 4 bases and J shed 8 bases, with 9 bases lying between them. The CDR3 loop spans 12 amino acids. CDR3 sequence reads: CASSSEMHEQFF. The CDR3, as DNA: TGTGCCAGCAGTTCTGAGATGCATGAGCAGTTCTTC.

The rearrangement links TRBV20-1 to TRBJ2-1; the match to TRBD2 covers 8 bases. The CDR3 has 16 residues. Trimming removed 0 bases from V and 1 base from J; junction bases left unmatched: 5. Germline values: CDR1 DFQATT, CDR2 SNEGSKA (reference sequence). This chain's CDR3 is CSARDPGGVSYNEQFF. CDR3 coding DNA: TGCAGTGCTAGAGATCCGGGGGGGGTTTCCTACAATGAGCAGTTCTTC.

V gene TRBV20-1 combines with J gene TRBJ2-3, with a possible D match to TRBD1 (6 bases). The ends were cut back, 7 bases at V and 2 bases at J, with 16 bases in the middle. This CDR3 is 14 amino acids long. Germline CDR1 reads DFQATT; CDR2 reads SNEGSKA (reference sequence). CDR3: CSGQVQAATDTQYF. CDR3 DNA: TGCAGTGGACAGGTCCAAGCGGCCACAGATACGCAGTATTTT.

V usage is TRBV14 and J usage is TRBJ1-2, with a possible D match to TRBD1 (5 bases). The CDR3 sequence is 13 residues long. Germline CDR1 and CDR2: SGHDN and FVKESK. Deletions cut 5 bases from V and 8 bases from J, with 15 bases between. In DNA form, the CDR3 reads TGTGCCAGCAGCTACACAGGTACCAGAGGCTACACCTTC. This sequence encodes CASSYTGTRGYTF.

This chain uses TRBV25-1 with TRBJ1-6; tentative D call: TRBD1 (5 bases). Per germline, CDR1 MGHDK and CDR2 SYGVNS. The CDR3 extends over 16 amino acids. Trimming removed 8 bases from V and 0 bases from J, with 14 bases in between. CDR3: CASGWGFGSYNSPLHF. In nucleotides, the CDR3 is TGTGCCAGCGGTTGGGGGTTTGGCTCCTATAATTCACCCCTCCACTTT.

The chain recombines TRBV29-1 with TRBJ2-1; 7 nucleotides line up with TRBD2. The V and J ends lost 6 bases and 3 bases, in that order; junction bases with no gene match: 5. CDR3 length: 13 residues. Germline V gene sequence: CDR1 SQVTM, CDR2 ANQGSEA. In DNA form, the CDR3 reads TGCAGCGTCCGGGAGGCTATCTACAATGAGCAGTTCTTC. This translates into CSVREAIYNEQFF.

This chain links TRBV5-1 with TRBJ2-1, with 11 bases that match TRBD1. CDR3 length equals 15 residues. V lost 0 bases to trimming and J lost 8 bases; unmatched junction nucleotides: 4. Germline V gene lookup returns CDR1 SGHRS and CDR2 YFSETQ. In DNA form, the CDR3 reads TGCGCCAGCAGCTTGGCCGGACAGGGGGCCGATGAGCAGTTCTTC. Amino acid sequence: CASSLAGQGADEQFF. The whole variable domain, filled in from reference TRBV5-1 and TRBJ2-1, reads KAGVTQTPRYLIKTRGQQVTLSCSPISGHRSVSWYQQTPGQGLQFLFEYFSETQRNKGNFPGRFSGRQFSNSRSEMNVSTLELGDSALYLCASSLAGQGADEQFFGPGTRLTVL.

On this clonotype: Its ends do not fully match the called genes, so a read error is possible. This sequence joins TRBV7-2 and TRBJ2-1; no reliable D call. Judging by the DNA end, TRBJ2-7 fits better; the J call may be wrong. The CDR3 has 15 residues. Per the germline V gene, CDR1 is SGHTA and CDR2 is FQGNSA. The CDR3 here is CACSLVAVLSSEQYF. Here the CDR3 DNA reads TGTGCCTGCAGCTTAGTGGCAGTTCTTTCCTCCGAGCAGTACTTC.